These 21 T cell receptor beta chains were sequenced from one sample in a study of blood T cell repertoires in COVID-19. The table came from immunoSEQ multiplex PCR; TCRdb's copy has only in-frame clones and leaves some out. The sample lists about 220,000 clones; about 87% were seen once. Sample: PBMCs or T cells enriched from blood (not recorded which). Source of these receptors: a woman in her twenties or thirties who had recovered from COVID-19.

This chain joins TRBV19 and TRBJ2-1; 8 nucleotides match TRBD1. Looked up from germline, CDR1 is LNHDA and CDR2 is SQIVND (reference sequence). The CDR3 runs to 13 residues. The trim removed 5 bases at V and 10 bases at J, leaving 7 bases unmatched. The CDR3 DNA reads TGTGCCAGTAGTGTCGGGACAGGCAGGGAGCAGTTCTTC. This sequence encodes CASSVGTGREQFF.

The DNA of the CDR3 is TGTGCCAGCACCCCTCCCGGGACGGGGGGCCTAGGCTACGAGCAGTACTTC. This codes for CASTPPGTGGLGYEQYF. The chain is built from TRBV28 and TRBJ2-7, with D possibly matching TRBD2 (7 bases). The CDR3 covers 17 residues. Per the germline V gene, CDR1 is MDHEN and CDR2 is SYDVKM. V lost 7 bases to trimming and J lost 3 bases, with 25 bases between them.

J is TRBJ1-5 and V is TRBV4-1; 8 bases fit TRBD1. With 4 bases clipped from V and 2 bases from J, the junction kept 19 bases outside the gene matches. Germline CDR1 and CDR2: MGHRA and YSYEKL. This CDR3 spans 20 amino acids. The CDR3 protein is CASSLNMGAGQGRGNQPQHF. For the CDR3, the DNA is TGCGCCAGCAGCCTCAATATGGGCGCTGGACAGGGAAGGGGCAATCAGCCCCAGCATTTT.

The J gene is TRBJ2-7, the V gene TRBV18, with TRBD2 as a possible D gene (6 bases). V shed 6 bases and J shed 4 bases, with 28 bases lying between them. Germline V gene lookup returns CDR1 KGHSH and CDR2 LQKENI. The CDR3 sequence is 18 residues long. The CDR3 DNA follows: TGTGCCAGCTCGCTCCTACAGGCCCCCAGGGACGGGGGTTACGAGCAGTACTTC. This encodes CASSLLQAPRDGGYEQYF.

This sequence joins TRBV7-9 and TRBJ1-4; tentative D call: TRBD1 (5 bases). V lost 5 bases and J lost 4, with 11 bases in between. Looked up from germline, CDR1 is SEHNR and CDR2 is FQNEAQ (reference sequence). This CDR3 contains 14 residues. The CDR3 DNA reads TGTGCCAGCAGCCCCCAGGGCTTTAATGAAAAACTGTTTTTT. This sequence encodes CASSPQGFNEKLFF.

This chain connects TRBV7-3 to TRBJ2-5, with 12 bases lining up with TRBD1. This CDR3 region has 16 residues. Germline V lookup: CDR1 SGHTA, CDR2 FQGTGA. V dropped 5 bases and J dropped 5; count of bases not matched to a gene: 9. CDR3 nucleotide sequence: TGTGCCAGCAGCACGGGGACAGGGGGCAATATGGAGACCCAGTACTTC. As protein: CASSTGTGGNMETQYF. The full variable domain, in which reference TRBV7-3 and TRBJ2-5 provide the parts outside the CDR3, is GAGVSQTPSNKVTEKGKYVELRCDPISGHTALYWYRQSLGQGPEFLIYFQGTGAADDSGLPNDRFFAVRPEGSVSTLKIQRTERGDSAVYLCASSTGTGGNMETQYFGPGTRLLVL.

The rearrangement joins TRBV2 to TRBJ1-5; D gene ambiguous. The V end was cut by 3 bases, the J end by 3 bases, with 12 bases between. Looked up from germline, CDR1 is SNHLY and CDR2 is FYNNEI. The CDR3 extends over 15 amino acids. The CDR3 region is CASSDVAGSNQPQHF. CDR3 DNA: TGTGCCAGCAGTGACGTAGCCGGCTCCAATCAGCCCCAGCATTTT.

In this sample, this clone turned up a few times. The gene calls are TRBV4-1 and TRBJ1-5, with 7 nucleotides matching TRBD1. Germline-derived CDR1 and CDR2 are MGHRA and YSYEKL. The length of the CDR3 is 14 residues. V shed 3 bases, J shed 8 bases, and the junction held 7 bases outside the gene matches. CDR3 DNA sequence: TGCGCCAGCAGCCATACCACAGGGGATGAGCCCCAGCATTTT. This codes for CASSHTTGDEPQHF.

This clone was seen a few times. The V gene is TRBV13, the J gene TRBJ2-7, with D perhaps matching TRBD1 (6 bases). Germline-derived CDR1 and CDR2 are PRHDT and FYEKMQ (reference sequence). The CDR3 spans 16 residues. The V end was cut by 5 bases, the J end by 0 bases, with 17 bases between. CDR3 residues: CASSVQGIGGSYEQYF. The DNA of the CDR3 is TGTGCCAGCAGCGTACAGGGTATTGGCGGCTCCTACGAGCAGTACTTC. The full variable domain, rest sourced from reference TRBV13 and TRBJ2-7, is AAGVIQSPRHLIKEKRETATLKCYPIPRHDTVYWYQQGPGQDPQFLISFYEKMQSDKGSIPDRFSAQQFSDYHSELNMSSLELGDSALYFCASSVQGIGGSYEQYFGPGTRLTVT.

CDR3 sequence reads: CASSLAAGNQPQHF. The CDR3 DNA follows: TGCGCCAGCAGCTTGGCGGCAGGAAATCAGCCCCAGCATTTT. The V and J genes are TRBV5-1 and TRBJ1-5, with D uncertain. Trimming removed 0 bases from V and 4 bases from J, with 8 bases in between. This CDR3 spans 14 amino acids. CDR1 SGHRS and CDR2 YFSETQ come from the germline V gene. Supplemented by reference TRBV5-1 and TRBJ1-5, the full variable domain reads KAGVTQTPRYLIKTRGQQVTLSCSPISGHRSVSWYQQTPGQGLQFLFEYFSETQRNKGNFPGRFSGRQFSNSRSEMNVSTLELGDSALYLCASSLAAGNQPQHFGDGTRLSIL.

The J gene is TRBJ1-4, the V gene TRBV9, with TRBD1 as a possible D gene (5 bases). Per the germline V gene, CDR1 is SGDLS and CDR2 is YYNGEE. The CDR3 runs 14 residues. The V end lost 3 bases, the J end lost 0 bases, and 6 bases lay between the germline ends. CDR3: CASSAGATNEKLFF. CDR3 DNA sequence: TGTGCCAGCAGCGCGGGGGCAACTAATGAAAAACTGTTTTTT.

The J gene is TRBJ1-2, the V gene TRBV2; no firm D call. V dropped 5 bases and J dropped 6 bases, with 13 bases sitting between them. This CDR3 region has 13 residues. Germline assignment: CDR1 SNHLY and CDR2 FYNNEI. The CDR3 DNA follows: TGTGCCAGCAGTAGATGGTCAAGAGATGGCTACACCTTC. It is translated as CASSRWSRDGYTF.

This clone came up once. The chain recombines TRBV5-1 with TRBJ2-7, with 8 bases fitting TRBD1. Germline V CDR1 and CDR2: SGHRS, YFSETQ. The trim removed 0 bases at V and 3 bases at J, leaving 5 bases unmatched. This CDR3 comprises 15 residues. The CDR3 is CASSLGTGSNYEQYF. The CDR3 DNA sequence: TGCGCCAGCAGCTTGGGGACAGGGAGCAACTACGAGCAGTACTTC.

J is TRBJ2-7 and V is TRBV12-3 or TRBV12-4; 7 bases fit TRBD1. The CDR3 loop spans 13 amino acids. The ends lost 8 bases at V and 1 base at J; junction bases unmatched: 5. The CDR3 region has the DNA TGTGCCAGCCTACCAGGGGGTTCCTACGAGCAGTACTTC. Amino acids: CASLPGGSYEQYF.

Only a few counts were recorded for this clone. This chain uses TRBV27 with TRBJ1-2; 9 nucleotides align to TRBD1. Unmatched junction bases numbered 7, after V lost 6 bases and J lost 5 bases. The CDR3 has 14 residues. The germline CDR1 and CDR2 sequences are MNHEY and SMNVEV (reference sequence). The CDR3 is CASRGMGTGYGYTF. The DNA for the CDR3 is TGTGCCAGCAGGGGAATGGGGACAGGGTATGGCTACACCTTC.

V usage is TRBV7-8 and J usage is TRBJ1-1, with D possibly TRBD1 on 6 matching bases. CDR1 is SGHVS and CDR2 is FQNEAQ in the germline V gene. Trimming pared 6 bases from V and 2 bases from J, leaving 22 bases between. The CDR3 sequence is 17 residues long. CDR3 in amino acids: CASSLFARTVFNTEAFF. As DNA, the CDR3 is TGTGCCAGCAGTTTATTCGCCCGGACAGTTTTCAACACTGAAGCTTTCTTT.

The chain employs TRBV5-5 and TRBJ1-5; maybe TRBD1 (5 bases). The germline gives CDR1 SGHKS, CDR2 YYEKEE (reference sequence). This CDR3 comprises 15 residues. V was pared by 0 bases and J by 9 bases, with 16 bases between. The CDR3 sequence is CASSLEDTRSGPQHF. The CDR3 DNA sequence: TGTGCCAGCAGCTTGGAGGACACCCGCTCGGGGCCCCAGCATTTT.

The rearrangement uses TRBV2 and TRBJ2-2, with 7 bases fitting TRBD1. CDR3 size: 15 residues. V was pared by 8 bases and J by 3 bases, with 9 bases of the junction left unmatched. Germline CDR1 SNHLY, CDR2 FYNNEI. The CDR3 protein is CASAGGVRDTGELFF. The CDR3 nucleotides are TGTGCCAGCGCAGGGGGTGTAAGGGACACCGGGGAGCTGTTTTTT.

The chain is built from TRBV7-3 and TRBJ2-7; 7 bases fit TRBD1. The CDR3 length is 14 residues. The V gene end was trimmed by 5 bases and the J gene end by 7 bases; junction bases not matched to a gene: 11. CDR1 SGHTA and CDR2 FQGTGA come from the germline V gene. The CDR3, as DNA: TGTGCCAGCAGCCAAGAAACAGGGGTGGGGGAGCAGTACTTC. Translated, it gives CASSQETGVGEQYF.

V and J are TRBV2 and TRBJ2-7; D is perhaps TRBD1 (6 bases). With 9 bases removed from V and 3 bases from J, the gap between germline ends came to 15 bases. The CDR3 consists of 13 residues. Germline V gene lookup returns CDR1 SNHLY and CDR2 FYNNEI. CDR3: CASCRGSLYEQYF. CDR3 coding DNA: TGTGCCAGTTGCAGGGGCTCCCTCTACGAGCAGTACTTC.

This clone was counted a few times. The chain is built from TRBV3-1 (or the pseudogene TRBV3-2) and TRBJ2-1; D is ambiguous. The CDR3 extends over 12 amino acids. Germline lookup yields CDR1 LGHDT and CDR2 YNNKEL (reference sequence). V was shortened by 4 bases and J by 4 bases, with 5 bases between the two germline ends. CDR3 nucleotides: TGTGCCAGCAGCCTCCAGTACAATGAGCAGTTCTTC. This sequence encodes CASSLQYNEQFF.